The next 9 T cell receptor beta chains were all read from a single sample in a study of blood T cells in healthy people across ages. With a J-beta primer mix and a sample-barcoded 5' primer, a second PCR ran roughly 6 to 11 cycles. TCRdb independently ran MiXCR on the 5' RACE reads; one entry per CDR3 protein. The profile shows hundreds of thousands of distinct CDR3 sequences, roughly 31% of them singletons. Specimen: blood. These receptors originate from a woman of 80 years or more in good health.

This sequence joins TRBV25-1 and TRBJ1-1; possibly TRBD1 for D (6 bases). The V end was cut by 8 bases, the J end by 4 bases, with 17 bases between. This CDR3 has 14 amino acids. Germline CDR1 and CDR2: MGHDK and SYGVNS. The CDR3 is CASGEEGGGTEAFF. The CDR3 DNA follows: TGTGCCAGCGGAGAGGAGGGGGGAGGCACTGAAGCTTTCTTT.

Regarding this clonotype: A read error may produce the germline difference seen at one junction end. The gene calls are TRBV5-1 and TRBJ2-5; D is uncertain. Germline CDR1 SGHRS, CDR2 YFSETQ. The CDR3 is 14 residues long. CDR3 sequence reads: CAGSSNPTSNEQYF. The CDR3 DNA is TGCGCCGGCAGCTCTAACCCAACCAGCAATGAGCAGTACTTC.

This clonotype was recorded many times. V usage is TRBV23-1 and J usage is TRBJ2-7; 7 bases are a match to TRBD1. TRBV23-1 is an ORF, with its function uncertain. With V trimmed by 4 bases and J by 0 bases, 9 bases remained unmatched. The CDR3 is made up of 16 amino acids. The DNA for the CDR3 is TGCGCCAGCAGTCTCCCTACCGGGACAGCCTCCTACGAGCAGTACTTC. Translating gives CASSLPTGTASYEQYF.

This clonotype was counted at least ten times. J is TRBJ1-2 and V is TRBV12-3 or TRBV12-4; 8 bases align to TRBD1. The CDR3 covers 11 residues. V lost 6 bases, J lost 6 bases, and 0 bases stayed unmatched. Here the CDR3 DNA reads TGTGCCAGCAGGACAGGGGATGGCTACACCTTC. Translating it yields CASRTGDGYTF.

The table lists this clonotype with many counts. The rearrangement uses TRBV12-5 and TRBJ1-2; maybe TRBD1 (6 bases). The germline CDR1 and CDR2 sequences are LGHNT and FRNRAP. V was clipped by 3 bases and J by 2 bases, with 13 bases between them. This CDR3 has 15 residues. CDR3: CASGLHSGGNYGYTF. Written as DNA, the CDR3 is TGTGCTAGTGGTTTACACTCCGGGGGCAACTATGGCTACACCTTC.

As to this clonotype: A much larger clone lies one base from this, so it may be a read error. The genes are TRBV5-1 and TRBJ2-5; 8 bases agree with TRBD1. The germline V gene has CDR1 SGHRS and CDR2 YFSETQ. The CDR3 extends over 15 amino acids. CDR3 nucleotides: TGCGCCGGCAGTCCCAGGGGGCAATGGGAAGAGACCCAGTACTTC. This encodes CAGSPRGQWEETQYF.

The sample holds many counts of this clonotype. The chain joins TRBV10-3 to TRBJ2-7; D is unclear. Germline-derived CDR1 and CDR2 are ENHRY and SYGVKD. The CDR3 is made up of 12 amino acids. Trimming pared 5 bases from V and 2 bases from J, leaving 7 bases between. CDR3: CAISPGPYEQYF. The CDR3 DNA follows: TGTGCCATCAGTCCTGGACCCTACGAGCAGTACTTC.

This clonotype occurred many times. The chain joins TRBV5-1 to TRBJ1-1; D is unclear. Germline lookup yields CDR1 SGHRS and CDR2 YFSETQ. The CDR3 runs to 13 residues. V lost 7 bases and J 4 bases, leaving 14 bases between the germline ends. CDR3 nucleotide sequence: TGCGCCAGCGCTCCCTCGACGGTCACTGAAGCTTTCTTT. Amino acid sequence: CASAPSTVTEAFF.

This clonotype has a count of ten or more. The chain has TRBV20-1 and TRBJ1-6; 8 nucleotides line up with TRBD1. The CDR3 is 12 amino acids. Germline assignment: CDR1 DFQATT and CDR2 SNEGSKA (reference sequence). The V segment lost 4 bases and the J segment 9 bases; nucleotides outside the gene matches: 2. The CDR3: CSATGGSSPLHF. The CDR3 coding sequence is TGCAGTGCTACAGGGGGCAGTTCACCCCTCCACTTT.